The source of this T cell receptor beta chain is a study of shared clonotypes between healthy human individuals. Findings of the study overall: Between a few donors, naive CD4 clonotypes were shared at a level of around 5.2%. Researchers sampled only blood; tissue repertoires likely differ.

Sequencing used immunoSEQ multiplex PCR; TCRdb keeps in-frame clones, though not all of them. This sample yields roughly 1,500,000 clones, of which approximately 98% are seen a single time; 0.4% to 0.55% belongs to the top ten. Comments on this clone: The target antigen is unknown.

This CDR3 spans 14 amino acids. V lost 5 bases and J 7 bases, leaving 15 bases between the germline ends. In germline, CDR1 is MNHNY, CDR2 SVGAGI (reference sequence). Sequencing input: naive CD4+ T cells sorted from blood. Subset here: CD45RA+ positively selected. The sequence came from a man under 40 in good health. The chain carries TRBV6-6 and TRBJ1-5; D is unresolved. CDR3 residues: CASSRKQREQPQHF. CDR3 bases: TGTGCCAGCAGTCGAAAACAAAGGGAGCAGCCCCAGCATTTT.